This T cell receptor beta chain is from a study of cytomegalovirus exposure and HLA in healthy donors. Regarding the study as a whole: TCR beta chains numbering more than 150 were designated cytomegalovirus-associated. Reports state that TCR beta sequences accurately predicted most subjects' HLA-A and HLA-B alleles. In a later analysis, specific HLA alleles were associated with about 18,000 TCR beta sequences at a 0.05 false discovery rate.

All the people who gave samples were healthy bone marrow donors. PCR employed 60 Vbeta and 13 Jbeta primers. Clones were read by immunoSEQ multiplex PCR, and TCRdb kept only the in-frame ones, dropping some. The table shows roughly 150,000 clones, with almost 80% occurring only once. The germline V gene encodes CDR1 SGHVS and CDR2 FQNEAQ. The CDR3 length is 16 residues. V was pared by 4 bases and J by 8 bases, with 16 bases of the junction left unmatched. For this clone: Its antigen is currently unknown.

V is TRBV7-8 and J is TRBJ1-2, with TRBD1 identical over 7 bases. The sample consisted of PBMCs. The TCR was taken from a man between 18 and 29 years old in good health and CMV-seropositive. CDR3 DNA sequence: TGTGCCAGCAGCTCTCAGACAGGGAGGTTCAGCGGAGGCTACACCTTC. It encodes CASSSQTGRFSGGYTF. Complete variable domain (other parts from reference TRBV7-8 and TRBJ1-2): GAGVSQSPRYKVAKRGQDVALRCDPISGHVSLFWYQQALGQGPEFLTYFQNEAQLDKSGLPSDRFFAERPEGSVSTLKIQRTQQEDSAVYLCASSSQTGRFSGGYTFGSGTRLTVV.